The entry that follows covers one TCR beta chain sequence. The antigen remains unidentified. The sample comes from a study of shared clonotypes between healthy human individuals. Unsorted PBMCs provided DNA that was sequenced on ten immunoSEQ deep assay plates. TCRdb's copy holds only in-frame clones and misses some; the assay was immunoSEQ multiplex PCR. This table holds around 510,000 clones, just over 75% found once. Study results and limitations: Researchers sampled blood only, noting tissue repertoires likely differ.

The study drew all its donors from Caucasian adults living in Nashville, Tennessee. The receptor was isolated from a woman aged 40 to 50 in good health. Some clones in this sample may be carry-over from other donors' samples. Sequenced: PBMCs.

In DNA, the CDR3 is TGTGCCAGCAGCTCCACCGGGACGACGAACACCGGGGAGCTGTTTTTT. Its translation is CASSSTGTTNTGELFF. The chain uses TRBV7-8 and TRBJ2-2; perhaps D is TRBD1 or TRBD2 (5 bases each). CDR3 size: 16 residues. From germline, CDR1 is SGHVS and CDR2 FQNEAQ. V lost 4 bases and J lost 0, with 12 bases in between. Full variable domain (outside the CDR3, taken from reference TRBV7-8 and TRBJ2-2): GAGVSQSPRYKVAKRGQDVALRCDPISGHVSLFWYQQALGQGPEFLTYFQNEAQLDKSGLPSDRFFAERPEGSVSTLKIQRTQQEDSAVYLCASSSTGTTNTGELFFGEGSRLTVL.